Here is one T cell receptor beta chain with its context. These data are taken from a study of blood T cell repertoires in COVID-19. Looking at the study overall: The cDNA or gDNA used as material had been derived from T cells, B-cell-depleted T cells, or PBMCs.

While infection was still active, Seattle patients were enrolled and then followed longitudinally. Authors' methods: Estimates of nucleated cell counts were drawn from the amplification of reference gene primers. TCRdb's copy holds only in-frame clones and misses some; the assay was immunoSEQ multiplex PCR. V, J and clone size reflect that table, while D and trimming were determined from the DNA. The table lists approximately 440,000 clones, more than 70% of them singletons. CDR3 size: 16 residues. CDR1 is SGDLS, CDR2 YYNGEE, per germline. Unmatched junction bases numbered 8, after V lost 4 bases and J lost 1 base.

Sequenced sample: peripheral blood. The rearrangement joins TRBV9 to TRBJ2-7; 10 bases fit TRBD2. This receptor was taken from a woman aged 45 to 65 with COVID-19, enrolled during active disease. The CDR3 DNA sequence: TGTGCCAGCAGCCCGTCTAGCGGGGGCGGATCCTACGAGCAGTACTTC. This encodes CASSPSSGGGSYEQYF.